These 14 T cell receptor beta chains were all obtained from the same sample, sequenced in a study of identifying expanded T cells in peripheral blood. Profiled with immunoSEQ multiplex PCR; TCRdb holds only in-frame clones, not every one. The table includes 70,000 or so clones, about 90% detected once. The specimen sequenced was blood. The receptors here all came from a person between 18 and 75 years old in good health.

V gene TRBV9 combines with J gene TRBJ2-1; D perhaps matches TRBD1 (5 bases). V lost 0 bases and J 6 bases, leaving 13 bases between the germline ends. The CDR3 sequence is 15 residues long. Germline CDR1 and CDR2: SGDLS and YYNGEE. The CDR3 DNA reads as TGTGCCAGCAGCGTAGGCTTGGACACCATCAATGAGCAGTTCTTC. Translation: CASSVGLDTINEQFF.

The chain has TRBV7-2 and TRBJ1-1; D gene ambiguous. V dropped 5 bases and J dropped 2 bases, with 6 bases sitting between them. This CDR3 is 12 amino acids long. Germline CDR1 SGHTA, CDR2 FQGNSA. The CDR3 region is CASSPKNTEAFF. The CDR3 nucleotides read TGTGCCAGCAGCCCTAAAAACACTGAAGCTTTCTTT.

The chain joins TRBV28 to TRBJ1-1, with no clear D. The germline CDR1 and CDR2 sequences are MDHEN and SYDVKM. The CDR3 runs to 14 residues. Trimming pared 4 bases from V and 7 bases from J, leaving 16 bases between. CDR3 in amino acids: CASSYQTTRGEAFF. In DNA, the CDR3 is TGTGCCAGCAGTTACCAGACAACCCGGGGTGAAGCTTTCTTT.

The J gene is TRBJ2-7, the V gene TRBV7-2; D unresolved. The germline V and J ends were trimmed by 5 bases and 1 base, with 18 bases remaining between them. This CDR3 region has 16 residues. The germline CDR1 and CDR2 sequences are SGHTA and FQGNSA. The CDR3 spells CASSGSHTRPSYEQYF. CDR3 nucleotide sequence: TGTGCCAGCAGCGGATCACATACACGGCCGTCCTACGAGCAGTACTTC.

V is TRBV5-1 and J is TRBJ2-3, with TRBD2 matching over 11 bases. This CDR3 contains 18 residues. The germline V gene has CDR1 SGHRS and CDR2 YFSETQ. The ends lost 4 bases at V and 0 bases at J; junction bases unmatched: 10. CDR3 nucleotide sequence: TGCGCCAGCAGCGCCCGCAGACTAGCGGGATTAAGCACAGATACGCAGTATTTT. Translated: CASSARRLAGLSTDTQYF.

The chain uses TRBV5-6 and TRBJ2-5; perhaps D is TRBD1 or TRBD2 (5 bases each). Germline V lookup: CDR1 SGHDT, CDR2 YYEEEE. Trimming took 0 bases from V and 7 from J, leaving 13 bases between them. The length of the CDR3 is 14 residues. The CDR3 loop reads CASSLVGLGATQYF. CDR3 in DNA: TGTGCCAGCAGCTTGGTAGGCCTCGGGGCGACCCAGTACTTC. Together with reference TRBV5-6 and TRBJ2-5, the CDR3 gives the full variable domain: DAGVTQSPTHLIKTRGQQVTLRCSPKSGHDTVSWYQQALGQGPQFIFQYYEEEERQRGNFPDRFSGHQFPNYSSELNVNALLLGDSALYLCASSLVGLGATQYFGPGTRLLVL.

V usage is TRBV6-5 and J usage is TRBJ2-7; D is possibly TRBD2 (5 bases). The germline V and J ends were trimmed by 2 bases and 6 bases, with 11 bases remaining between them. Looked up from germline, CDR1 is MNHEY and CDR2 is SVGAGI. This CDR3 spans 13 amino acids. The CDR3 sequence is CASSYAGISEQYF. CDR3 sequence (DNA): TGTGCCAGCAGTTACGCCGGGATTTCCGAGCAGTACTTC.

The V and J genes are TRBV7-2 and TRBJ2-1; unclear D gene. V lost 5 bases and J lost 6, with 11 bases in between. Per germline, CDR1 SGHTA and CDR2 FQGNSA. This CDR3 is 13 amino acids long. This CDR3 is CASSPPRRNEQFF. The DNA of the CDR3 is TGTGCCAGCAGCCCCCCCAGGCGCAATGAGCAGTTCTTC.

This sequence joins TRBV6-5 and TRBJ2-5; D unclear. The CDR3 loop spans 15 amino acids. Trimming took off 3 bases at V and 5 bases at J, with 16 bases between the two ends. CDR1 is MNHEY and CDR2 is SVGAGI in the germline V gene. Written as DNA, the CDR3 is TGTGCCAGCAGTTATCAGAATTCTTTGATGGAGACCCAGTACTTC. The encoded protein is CASSYQNSLMETQYF.

The chain employs TRBV7-9 and TRBJ2-1, with 10 bases fitting TRBD2. The CDR3 extends over 18 amino acids. Germline CDR1 reads SEHNR; CDR2 reads FQNEAQ (reference sequence). V trimming: 5 bases; J trimming: 5 bases; junction bases outside the gene matches: 15. CDR3 bases: TGTGCCAGCAGCCCGGTGTCTAGCGGGAGATTATTCCACAATGAGCAGTTCTTC. Its translation is CASSPVSSGRLFHNEQFF. Full variable domain (rest looked up from reference TRBV7-9 and TRBJ2-1): DTGVSQNPRHKITKRGQNVTFRCDPISEHNRLYWYRQTLGQGPEFLTYFQNEAQLEKSRLLSDRFSAERPKGSFSTLEIQRTEQGDSAMYLCASSPVSSGRLFHNEQFFGPGTRLTVL.

This chain links TRBV9 with TRBJ2-5; 14 bases are shared with TRBD2. Trimming cost V 4 bases and J 4 bases; bases outside gene matches: 6. The CDR3 has 16 amino acids. CDR1 SGDLS and CDR2 YYNGEE come from the germline V gene. DNA of the CDR3: TGTGCCAGCAGCCTGGGGACTAGCGGGAGTTCAGAGACCCAGTACTTC. Protein product: CASSLGTSGSSETQYF.

This chain joins TRBV7-8 and TRBJ1-2, with D maybe TRBD1 (6 bases). In germline, CDR1 is SGHVS, CDR2 FQNEAQ. The CDR3 extends over 14 amino acids. V was pared by 5 bases and J by 4 bases, with 14 bases between. The CDR3 loop reads CASSTSQGTYGYTF. The CDR3, as DNA: TGTGCCAGCAGCACCTCACAGGGTACCTATGGCTACACCTTC.

The chain is built from TRBV19 and TRBJ1-2, with unresolved D. The ends were cut back, 6 bases at V and 0 bases at J, with 14 bases in the middle. CDR1 is LNHDA and CDR2 is SQIVND in the germline V gene (reference sequence). This CDR3 has 15 residues. The CDR3 is CASRGSPAPNYGYTF. For the CDR3, the DNA is TGTGCCAGTAGAGGATCCCCAGCCCCTAACTATGGCTACACCTTC.

This chain joins TRBV18 and TRBJ2-2; 8 bases fit TRBD1. Germline loops: CDR1 KGHSH, CDR2 LQKENI. The CDR3 is 14 amino acids. Trimming took 7 bases from V and 7 from J; bases not matched to a gene: 8. The CDR3 nucleotides read TGTGCCAGCTTAAGACCGGGACAGGTCGGGGAGCTGTTTTTT. Translated: CASLRPGQVGELFF.